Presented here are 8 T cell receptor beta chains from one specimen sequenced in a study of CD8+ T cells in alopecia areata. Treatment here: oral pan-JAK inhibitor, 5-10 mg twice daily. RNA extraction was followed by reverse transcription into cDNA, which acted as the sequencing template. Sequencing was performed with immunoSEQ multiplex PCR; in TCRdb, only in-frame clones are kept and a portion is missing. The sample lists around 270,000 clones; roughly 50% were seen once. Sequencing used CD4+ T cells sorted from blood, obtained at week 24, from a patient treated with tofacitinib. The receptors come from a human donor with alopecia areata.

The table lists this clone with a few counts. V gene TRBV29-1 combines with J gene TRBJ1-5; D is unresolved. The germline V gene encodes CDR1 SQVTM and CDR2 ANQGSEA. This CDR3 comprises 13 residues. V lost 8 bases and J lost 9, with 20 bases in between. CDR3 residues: CSIGIGRDLPQHF. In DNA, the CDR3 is TGCAGCATCGGGATCGGGAGGGATTTGCCCCAGCATTTT.

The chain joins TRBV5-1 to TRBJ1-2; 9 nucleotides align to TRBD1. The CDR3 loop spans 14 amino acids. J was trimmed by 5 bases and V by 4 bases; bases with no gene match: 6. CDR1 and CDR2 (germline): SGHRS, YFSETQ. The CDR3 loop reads CASSAGQGLYGYTF. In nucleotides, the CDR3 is TGCGCCAGCAGCGCGGGACAGGGTCTGTATGGCTACACCTTC.

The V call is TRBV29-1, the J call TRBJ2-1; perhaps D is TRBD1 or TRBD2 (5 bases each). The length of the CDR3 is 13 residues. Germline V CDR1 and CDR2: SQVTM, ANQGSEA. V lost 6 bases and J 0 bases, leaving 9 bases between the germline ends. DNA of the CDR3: TGCAGCGTCTCAGGGAGCTCCTACAATGAGCAGTTCTTC. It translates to CSVSGSSYNEQFF.

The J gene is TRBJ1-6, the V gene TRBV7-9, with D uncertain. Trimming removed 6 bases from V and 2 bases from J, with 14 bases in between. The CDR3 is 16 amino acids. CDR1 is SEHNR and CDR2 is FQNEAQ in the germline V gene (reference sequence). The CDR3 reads CASRQQDQAYNSPLHF. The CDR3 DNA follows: TGTGCCAGCAGGCAACAAGACCAGGCCTATAATTCACCCCTCCACTTT.

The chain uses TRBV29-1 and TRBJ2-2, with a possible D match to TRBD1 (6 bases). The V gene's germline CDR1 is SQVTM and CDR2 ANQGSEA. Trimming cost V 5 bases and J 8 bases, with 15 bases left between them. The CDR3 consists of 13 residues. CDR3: CSVSRQERGELFF. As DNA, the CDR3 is TGCAGCGTTTCCCGACAGGAGAGGGGGGAGCTGTTTTTT.

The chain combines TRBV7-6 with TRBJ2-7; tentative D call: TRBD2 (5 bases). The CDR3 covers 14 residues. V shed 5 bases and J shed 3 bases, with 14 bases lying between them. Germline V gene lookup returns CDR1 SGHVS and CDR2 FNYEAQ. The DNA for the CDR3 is TGTGCCAGCAGCCCTCGGACGGGGAGCTACGAGCAGTACTTC. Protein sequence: CASSPRTGSYEQYF.

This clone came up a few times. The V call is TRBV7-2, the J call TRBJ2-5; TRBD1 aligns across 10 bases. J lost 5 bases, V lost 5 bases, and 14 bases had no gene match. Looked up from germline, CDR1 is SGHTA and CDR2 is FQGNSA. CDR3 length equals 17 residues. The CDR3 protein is CASSLRTGGSGSETQYF. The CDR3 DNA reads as TGTGCCAGCAGCCTGAGGACAGGGGGAAGCGGGTCGGAGACCCAGTACTTC.

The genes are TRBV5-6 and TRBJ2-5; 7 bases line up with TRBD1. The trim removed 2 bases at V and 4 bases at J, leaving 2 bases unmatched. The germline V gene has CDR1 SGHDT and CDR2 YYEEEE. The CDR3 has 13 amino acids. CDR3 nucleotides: TGTGCCAGCAGCTTCAGACAGGGAGAGACCCAGTACTTC. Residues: CASSFRQGETQYF.